This TCR beta chain comes out of a study of neurological immune-mediated disorders. This clonotype occurred many times. TCRdb independently ran MiXCR on the 5' RACE reads; one entry per CDR3 protein. The table lists about 50,000 distinct CDR3 sequences, around 16% of them singletons. V gave up 1 base and J gave up 5 bases, with 11 bases separating them. Germline CDR1 is LGHNA and CDR2 is YNFKEQ. CDR3 size: 14 residues. The sequence was collected from a man between 60 and 75 years old in good health. Material for sequencing was PBMCs. The J gene is TRBJ1-2, the V gene TRBV4-2; the D is unclear. CDR3 region: CASSQAGLFYGYTF. The CDR3 DNA reads TGTGCCAGCAGCCAAGCCGGGCTCTTTTATGGCTACACCTTC.